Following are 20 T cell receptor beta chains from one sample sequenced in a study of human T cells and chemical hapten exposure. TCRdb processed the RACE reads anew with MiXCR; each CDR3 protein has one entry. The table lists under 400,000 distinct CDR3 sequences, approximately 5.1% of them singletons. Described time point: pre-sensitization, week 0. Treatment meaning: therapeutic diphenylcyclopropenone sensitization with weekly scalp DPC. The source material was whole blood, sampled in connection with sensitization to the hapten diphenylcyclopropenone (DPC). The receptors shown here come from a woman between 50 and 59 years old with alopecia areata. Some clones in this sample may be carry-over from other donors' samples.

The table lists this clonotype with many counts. CDR3 residues: CACCPATGHQPQHF. In nucleotides, the CDR3 is TGTGCCTGTTGCCCAGCGACAGGGCACCAGCCCCAGCATTTT. The chain joins TRBV6-2 or TRBV6-3 to TRBJ1-5; 7 nucleotides line up with TRBD1. V was pared by 11 bases and J by 7 bases, with 14 bases of the junction left unmatched. This CDR3 region has 14 residues. Germline loops: CDR1 MNHEY, CDR2 SVGEGT.

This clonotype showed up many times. The CDR3 coding sequence is TGTGCCAGCAGCTTCGGCCCGAGCCCAGATACGCAGTATTTT. It encodes CASSFGPSPDTQYF. This rearrangement joins TRBV7-6 to TRBJ2-3; no clear D gene. The V gene's germline CDR1 is SGHVS and CDR2 FNYEAQ. The V gene lost 3 bases and the J gene lost 4 bases, with 11 bases spanning the gap. The CDR3 is 14 residues long.

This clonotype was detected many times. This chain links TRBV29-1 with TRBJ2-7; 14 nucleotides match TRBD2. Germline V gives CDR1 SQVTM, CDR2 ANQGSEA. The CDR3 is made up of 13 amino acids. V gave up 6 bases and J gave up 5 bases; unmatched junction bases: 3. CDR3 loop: CSVGTSGRNEQYF. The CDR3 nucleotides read TGCAGCGTAGGGACTAGCGGGAGAAACGAGCAGTACTTC.

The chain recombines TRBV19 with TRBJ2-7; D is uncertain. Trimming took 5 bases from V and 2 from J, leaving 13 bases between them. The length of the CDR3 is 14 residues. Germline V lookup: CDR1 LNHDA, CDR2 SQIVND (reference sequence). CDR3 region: CASSQALGPYEQYF. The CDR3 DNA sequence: TGTGCCAGTAGTCAGGCGCTGGGTCCCTACGAGCAGTACTTC.

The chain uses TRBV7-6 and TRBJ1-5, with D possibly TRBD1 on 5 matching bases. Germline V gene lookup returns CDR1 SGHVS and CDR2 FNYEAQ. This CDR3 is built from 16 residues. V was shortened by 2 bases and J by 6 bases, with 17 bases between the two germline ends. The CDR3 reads CASSLIEGRVSQPQHF. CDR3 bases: TGTGCCAGCAGCTTAATTGAGGGGAGGGTTAGTCAGCCCCAGCATTTT.

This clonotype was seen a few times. CDR3 region: CASSTLSNTEAFF. CDR3 sequence (DNA): TGTGCCAGCAGCACCTTGTCGAACACTGAAGCTTTCTTT. V is TRBV9 and J is TRBJ1-1; no firm D call. Germline CDR1 reads SGDLS; CDR2 reads YYNGEE. The CDR3 spans 13 residues. V was pared by 4 bases and J by 1 base, with 8 bases between. The full variable domain, rest sourced from reference TRBV9 and TRBJ1-1, is DSGVTQTPKHLITATGQRVTLRCSPRSGDLSVYWYQQSLDQGLQFLIQYYNGEERAKGNILERFSAQQFPDLHSELNLSSLELGDSALYFCASSTLSNTEAFFGQGTRLTVV.

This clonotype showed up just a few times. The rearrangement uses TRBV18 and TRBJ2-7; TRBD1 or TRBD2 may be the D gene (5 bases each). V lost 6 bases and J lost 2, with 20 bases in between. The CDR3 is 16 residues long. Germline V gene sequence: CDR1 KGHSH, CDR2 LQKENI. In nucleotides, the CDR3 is TGTGCCAGCTCCACACTACCGGGACGTACCACCTACGAGCAGTACTTC. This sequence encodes CASSTLPGRTTYEQYF. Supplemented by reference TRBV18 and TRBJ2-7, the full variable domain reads NAGVMQNPRHLVRRRGQEARLRCSPMKGHSHVYWYRQLPEEGLKFMVYLQKENIIDESGMPKERFSAEFPKEGPSILRIQQVVRGDSAAYFCASSTLPGRTTYEQYFGPGTRLTVT.

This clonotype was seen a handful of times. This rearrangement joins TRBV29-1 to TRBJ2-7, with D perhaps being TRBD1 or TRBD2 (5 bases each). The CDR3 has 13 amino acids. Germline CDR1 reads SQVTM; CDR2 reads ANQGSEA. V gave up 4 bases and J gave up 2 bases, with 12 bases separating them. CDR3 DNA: TGCAGCGTTGCTGGGGGAGAAGCCTACGAGCAGTACTTC. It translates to CSVAGGEAYEQYF.

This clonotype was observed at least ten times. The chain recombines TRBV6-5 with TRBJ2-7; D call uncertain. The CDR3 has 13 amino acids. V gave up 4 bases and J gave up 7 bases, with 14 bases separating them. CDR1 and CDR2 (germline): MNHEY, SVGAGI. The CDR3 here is CASSSGPSEEQYF. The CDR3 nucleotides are TGTGCCAGCAGTTCCGGCCCCTCGGAAGAGCAGTACTTC.

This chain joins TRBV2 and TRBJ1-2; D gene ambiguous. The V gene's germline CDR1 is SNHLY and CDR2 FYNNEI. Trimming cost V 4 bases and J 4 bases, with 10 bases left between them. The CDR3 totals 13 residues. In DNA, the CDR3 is TGTGCCAGCAGTGCAGTGGTGGGCTATGGCTACACCTTC. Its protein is CASSAVVGYGYTF. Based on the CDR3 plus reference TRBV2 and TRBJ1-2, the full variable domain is EPEVTQTPSHQVTQMGQEVILRCVPISNHLYFYWYRQILGQKVEFLVSFYNNEISEKSEIFDDQFSVERPDGSNFTLKIRSTKLEDSAMYFCASSAVVGYGYTFGSGTRLTVV.

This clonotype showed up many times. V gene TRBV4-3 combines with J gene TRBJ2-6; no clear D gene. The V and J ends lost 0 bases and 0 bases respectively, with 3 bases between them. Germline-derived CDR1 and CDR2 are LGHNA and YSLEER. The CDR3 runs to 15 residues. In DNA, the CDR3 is TGCGCCAGCAGCCAAGATGGCTCTGGGGCCAACGTCCTGACTTTC. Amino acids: CASSQDGSGANVLTF.

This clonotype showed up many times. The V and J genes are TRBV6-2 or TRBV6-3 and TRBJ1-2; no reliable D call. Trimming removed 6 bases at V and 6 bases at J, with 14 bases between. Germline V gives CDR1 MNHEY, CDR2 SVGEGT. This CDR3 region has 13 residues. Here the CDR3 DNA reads TGTGCCAGCAGCGCCGTCCCGAATGATGGCTACACCTTC. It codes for CASSAVPNDGYTF.

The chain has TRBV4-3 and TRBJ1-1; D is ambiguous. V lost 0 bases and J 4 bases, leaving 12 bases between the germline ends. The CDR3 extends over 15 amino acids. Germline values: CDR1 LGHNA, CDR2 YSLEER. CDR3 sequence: CASSQDGRSGTEAFF. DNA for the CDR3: TGCGCCAGCAGCCAAGATGGCCGGTCAGGCACTGAAGCTTTCTTT.

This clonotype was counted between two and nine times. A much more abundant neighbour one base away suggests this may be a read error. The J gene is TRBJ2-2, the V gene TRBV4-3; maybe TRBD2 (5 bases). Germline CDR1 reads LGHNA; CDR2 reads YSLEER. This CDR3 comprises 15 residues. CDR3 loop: CASSRTLLEAGVLFF. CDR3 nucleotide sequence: TGCGCCAGCAGCCGAACTCTACTGGAGGCCGGGGTGCTGTTTTTT.

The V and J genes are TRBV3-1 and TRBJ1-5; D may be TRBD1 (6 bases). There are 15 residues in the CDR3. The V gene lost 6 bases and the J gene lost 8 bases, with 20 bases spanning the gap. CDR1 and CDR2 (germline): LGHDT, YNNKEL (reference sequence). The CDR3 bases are TGTGCCAGCAGTCCTTGGGGGCATCAAGGGAAGCCCCAGCATTTT. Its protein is CASSPWGHQGKPQHF.

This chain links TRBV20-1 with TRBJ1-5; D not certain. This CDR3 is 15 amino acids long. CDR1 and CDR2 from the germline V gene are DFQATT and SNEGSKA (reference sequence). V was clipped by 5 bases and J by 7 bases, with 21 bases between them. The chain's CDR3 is CSAGSGLREGQPQHF. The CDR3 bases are TGCAGTGCTGGATCGGGTTTGCGGGAGGGCCAGCCCCAGCATTTT.

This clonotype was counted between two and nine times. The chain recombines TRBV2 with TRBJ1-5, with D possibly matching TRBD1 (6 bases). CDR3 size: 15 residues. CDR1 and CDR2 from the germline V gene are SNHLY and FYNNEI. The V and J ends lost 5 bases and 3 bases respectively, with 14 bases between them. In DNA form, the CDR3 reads TGTGCCAGCAGTAGGGAAGGGGGACCCAATCAGCCCCAGCATTTT. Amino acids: CASSREGGPNQPQHF.

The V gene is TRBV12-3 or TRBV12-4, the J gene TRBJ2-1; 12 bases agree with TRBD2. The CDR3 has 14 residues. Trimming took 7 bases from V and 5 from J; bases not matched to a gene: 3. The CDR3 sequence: CASMPSGGDNEQFF. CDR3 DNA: TGTGCCAGCATGCCTAGCGGGGGGGACAATGAGCAGTTCTTC.

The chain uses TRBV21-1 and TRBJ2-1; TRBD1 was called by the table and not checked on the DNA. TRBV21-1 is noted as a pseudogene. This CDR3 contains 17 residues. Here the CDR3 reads CASSKVWDRVNFCEQFF. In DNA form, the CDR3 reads TGTGCCAGCAGCAAAGTATGGGACAGGGTAAATTTTTGTGAGCAGTTCTTC.

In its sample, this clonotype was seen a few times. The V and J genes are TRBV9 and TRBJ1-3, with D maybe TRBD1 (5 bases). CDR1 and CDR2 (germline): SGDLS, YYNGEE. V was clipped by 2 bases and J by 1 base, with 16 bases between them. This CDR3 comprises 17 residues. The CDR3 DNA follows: TGTGCCAGCAGCGTTGAGGGGCCGAGGCGATCTGGAAACACCATATATTTT. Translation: CASSVEGPRRSGNTIYF.